A single sample is the source of the 11 T cell receptor beta chains below, sequenced in a study of blood T cell repertoires in COVID-19. Clones were sequenced by immunoSEQ multiplex PCR, and TCRdb holds only the in-frame ones, with some missing. The sample has roughly 170,000 clones, roughly 88% seen once. The sequenced material came from peripheral blood. The source of these receptors is a man in his sixties who had recovered from COVID-19.

This clone was detected ten times or more. CDR3 loop: CASSPSTNTGELFF. CDR3 coding DNA: TGTGCCAGCTCACCGTCTACTAACACCGGGGAGCTGTTTTTT. This chain joins TRBV18 and TRBJ2-2; D gene unclear. The V end was cut by 3 bases, the J end by 2 bases, with 7 bases between. Per germline, CDR1 KGHSH and CDR2 LQKENI. The CDR3 extends over 14 amino acids.

CDR3 sequence (DNA): TGTGCCAGCAGCTTAACTGGAGGGGCCCCCCGATCCGAGCAGTACTTC. It yields the protein CASSLTGGAPRSEQYF. The gene calls are TRBV7-3 and TRBJ2-7; possible D gene TRBD2, 6 bases. There are 16 residues in the CDR3. V was shortened by 0 bases and J by 6 bases, with 18 bases between the two germline ends. CDR1 is SGHTA, CDR2 FQGTGA, per germline.

This rearrangement joins TRBV5-1 to TRBJ2-3; D possibly corresponds to TRBD1 (5 bases). CDR1 and CDR2 (germline): SGHRS, YFSETQ. This CDR3 is built from 14 residues. V was clipped by 1 base and J by 2 bases, with 8 bases between them. The CDR3 is CASSLKDITDTQYF. The DNA of the CDR3 is TGCGCCAGCAGCTTGAAGGACATCACAGATACGCAGTATTTT.

V is TRBV7-9 and J is TRBJ2-6; tentative D call: TRBD1 (6 bases). Germline V gene sequence: CDR1 SEHNR, CDR2 FQNEAQ (reference sequence). Trimming stripped 2 bases from V and 8 bases from J, with 16 bases between. CDR3 length: 16 residues. CDR3 coding DNA: TGTGCCAGCAGCTTAAAAGCGTCAGGGGATACCAACGTCCTGACTTTC. Amino acid sequence: CASSLKASGDTNVLTF.

The CDR3 DNA reads TGCGCCAGCAGCCAGCCGACAGGGAACACCGGGGAGCTGTTTTTT. It specifies CASSQPTGNTGELFF. This chain joins TRBV5-1 and TRBJ2-2, with a tentative D call TRBD1 (6 bases). The V end was cut by 4 bases, the J end by 1 base, with 11 bases between. The CDR3 is 15 residues long. In germline, CDR1 is SGHRS, CDR2 YFSETQ.

The chain is built from TRBV6-6 and TRBJ2-3; the D gene is possibly TRBD2 (5 bases). CDR3 length equals 12 residues. The V gene lost 5 bases and the J gene lost 5 bases, with 8 bases spanning the gap. Germline CDR1 and CDR2: MNHNY and SVGAGI (reference sequence). The CDR3 coding sequence is TGTGCCAGCAGTCCGGGGAGAGATACGCAGTATTTT. This codes for CASSPGRDTQYF.

The V gene is TRBV21-1, the J gene TRBJ2-3; the table's D call of TRBD1 was not tested on the DNA. TRBV21-1 is termed a pseudogene. This CDR3 has 17 residues. The CDR3 sequence is CASSLRSTDLITDTQYF. For the CDR3, the DNA is TGTGCCAGCAGCTTACGATCGACAGACCTAATAACAGATACGCAGTATTTT.

The sample holds a few counts of this clone. This chain links TRBV5-6 with TRBJ2-3, with 12 bases lining up with TRBD1. V shed 3 bases, J shed 1 base, and the junction held 12 bases outside the gene matches. Germline assignment: CDR1 SGHDT and CDR2 YYEEEE. This CDR3 spans 19 amino acids. CDR3 sequence: CASSSTGTGGPSGTDTQYF. The CDR3 DNA sequence: TGTGCCAGCAGCTCCACCGGGACAGGGGGCCCGTCCGGCACAGATACGCAGTATTTT.

V is TRBV6-5 and J is TRBJ2-5, with 9 bases fitting TRBD1. The V gene's germline CDR1 is MNHEY and CDR2 SVGAGI. CDR3 length: 16 residues. V shed 0 bases and J 4 bases; nucleotides not matched to a gene: 6. The CDR3 nucleotides are TGTGCCAGCAGTTACTCGATGGGACAGGGAACAGAGACCCAGTACTTC. Its translation: CASSYSMGQGTETQYF.

This clone showed up just once. The chain employs TRBV11-3 and TRBJ2-5; TRBD2 is a possible D gene (7 bases). Germline CDR1 and CDR2: SGHNT and YENEEA. The CDR3 sequence is 16 residues long. Trimming cost V 5 bases and J 4 bases, with 20 bases left between them. CDR3 in DNA: TGTGCCAGCAGCCAATCGGTGGGGGGGCAGGGAGAGACCCAGTACTTC. It yields the protein CASSQSVGGQGETQYF.

In this sample, this clone turned up a few times. In DNA form, the CDR3 reads TGTGCCAGCAGCCCAGCCAGAGGGAACACTGAAGCTTTCTTT. Translated: CASSPARGNTEAFF. The J gene is TRBJ1-1, the V gene TRBV11-3, with unresolved D. Germline-derived CDR1 and CDR2 are SGHNT and YENEEA. The length of the CDR3 is 14 residues. Trimming took off 5 bases at V and 1 base at J, with 11 bases between the two ends.